The 30 T cell receptor beta chains in this list originate from one sample, sequenced in a study of OX40 agonist ivuxolimab in advanced cancers. Sequencing used immunoSEQ multiplex PCR; TCRdb keeps in-frame clones, though not all of them. The data show roughly 40,000 clones, 82% seen once. Sequenced material: CD4+ or CD8+ T cells sorted from blood, taken in a trial of the OX40 agonist ivuxolimab. These receptors were obtained from an adult with an advanced solid tumor such as melanoma, head and neck, liver or kidney cancer.

The gene calls are TRBV4-3 and TRBJ2-3; 8 nucleotides agree with TRBD1. After removal of 2 bases from V and 6 bases from J, the junction contained 10 bases not matched to a gene. Per the germline V gene, CDR1 is LGHNA and CDR2 is YSLEER. The CDR3 loop spans 16 amino acids. CDR3 protein: CASSQTGTGALDTQYF. The CDR3 nucleotides read TGCGCCAGCAGCCAAACCGGGACAGGAGCCCTTGATACGCAGTATTTT.

V and J are TRBV10-3 and TRBJ2-1; 8 bases align to TRBD2. CDR3 length: 16 amino acids. Germline V gene data show CDR1 as ENHRY and CDR2 as SYGVKD. V dropped 0 bases and J dropped 1; count of bases not matched to a gene: 2. The CDR3 sequence is CAISESGGRSYNEQFF. The CDR3 DNA reads TGTGCCATCAGTGAGTCTGGCGGGAGGTCCTACAATGAGCAGTTCTTC.

The V call is TRBV29-1, the J call TRBJ2-2; TRBD1 is a possible D gene (5 bases). Trimming cost V 6 bases and J 3 bases, with 17 bases left between them. The V gene's germline CDR1 is SQVTM and CDR2 ANQGSEA. The CDR3 loop spans 15 amino acids. CDR3 bases: TGCAGCGTGGGGCCTGTAGAGTCGGACACCGGGGAGCTGTTTTTT. It encodes CSVGPVESDTGELFF.

The rearrangement links TRBV5-6 to TRBJ2-3, with D possibly matching TRBD2 (6 bases). Germline V lookup: CDR1 SGHDT, CDR2 YYEEEE. The CDR3 contains 16 residues. Trimming cost V 1 base and J 3 bases, with 15 bases left between them. The CDR3 nucleotides read TGTGCCAGCAGCTTGATTTCCGGGAGTGGTACAGATACGCAGTATTTT. Translation: CASSLISGSGTDTQYF.

This chain joins TRBV28 and TRBJ1-5; a possible D gene is TRBD1 (5 bases). The V end was cut by 6 bases, the J end by 6 bases, with 21 bases between. The CDR3 totals 16 residues. The germline CDR1 and CDR2 sequences are MDHEN and SYDVKM. CDR3 in amino acids: CASRTTGLGGRQPQHF. CDR3 coding DNA: TGTGCCAGCAGAACGACGGGACTCGGAGGGCGTCAGCCCCAGCATTTT. The variable domain in full, completed from reference TRBV28 and TRBJ1-5, reads DVKVTQSSRYLVKRTGEKVFLECVQDMDHENMFWYRQDPGLGLRLIYFSYDVKMKEKGDIPEGYSVSREKKERFSLILESASTNQTSMYLCASRTTGLGGRQPQHFGDGTRLSIL.

The rearrangement joins TRBV7-2 to TRBJ2-2; D uncertain. The CDR3 extends over 14 amino acids. Per the germline V gene, CDR1 is SGHTA and CDR2 is FQGNSA. V dropped 2 bases and J dropped 4 bases, with 8 bases sitting between them. CDR3 DNA: TGTGCCAGCAGCTTATCGACAACCACCGGGGAGCTGTTTTTT. Amino acid sequence: CASSLSTTTGELFF.

On this clone itself: The same CDR3 can be traced to other DNA sequences in this sample. The chain has TRBV9 and TRBJ2-1; D remains unclear. Trimming removed 0 bases from V and 4 bases from J, with 11 bases in between. Germline CDR1 and CDR2: SGDLS and YYNGEE. The CDR3 has 15 amino acids. CDR3: CASSVERWAYNEQFF. DNA of the CDR3: TGTGCCAGCAGCGTAGAAAGGTGGGCATACAATGAGCAGTTCTTC.

This rearrangement joins TRBV9 to TRBJ2-5, with TRBD2 matching 9 bases. The J call may be incorrect, as the DNA end agrees better with TRBJ2-7. CDR3 length: 15 amino acids. Germline values: CDR1 SGDLS, CDR2 YYNGEE. CDR3 protein: CASSPSGVPSYEQYF. Here the CDR3 DNA reads TGTGCCAGCAGCCCTAGCGGGGTTCCCTCCTACGAGCAGTACTTC.

The chain links TRBV7-6 to TRBJ2-5, with TRBD1 matching over 9 bases. The J call may be incorrect, as the DNA end agrees better with TRBJ2-7. The CDR3 extends over 16 amino acids. Looked up from germline, CDR1 is SGHVS and CDR2 is FNYEAQ. DNA of the CDR3: TGTGCCAGCAGCTTAGCCGGGACAGGGCTCTCCTACGAGCAGTACTTC. This encodes CASSLAGTGLSYEQYF.

The rearrangement links TRBV2 to TRBJ2-3; 13 nucleotides match TRBD2. Per germline, CDR1 SNHLY and CDR2 FYNNEI. CDR3 length: 15 residues. V gave up 9 bases and J gave up 3 bases; unmatched junction bases: 6. Here the CDR3 DNA reads TGTGCCAGTAAAGGGACTAGCGGGATAACAGATACGCAGTATTTT. This translates into CASKGTSGITDTQYF.

The chain combines TRBV9 with TRBJ2-2; D uncertain. V was clipped by 3 bases and J by 6 bases, with 12 bases between them. The germline CDR1 and CDR2 sequences are SGDLS and YYNGEE. This CDR3 region has 14 residues. The CDR3 here is CASSAIQRSGELFF. CDR3 DNA sequence: TGTGCCAGCAGCGCGATCCAGCGATCCGGGGAGCTGTTTTTT. Complete variable domain (other parts from reference TRBV9 and TRBJ2-2): DSGVTQTPKHLITATGQRVTLRCSPRSGDLSVYWYQQSLDQGLQFLIQYYNGEERAKGNILERFSAQQFPDLHSELNLSSLELGDSALYFCASSAIQRSGELFFGEGSRLTVL.

The CDR3, as DNA: TGTGCCAGCAGCTCCCTCGCGCTTTACGAGCAGTACTTC. It codes for CASSSLALYEQYF. The rearrangement uses TRBV7-2 and TRBJ2-5; D call uncertain. The DNA end lines up better with TRBJ2-7; the J call may be wrong. This CDR3 comprises 13 residues. Per germline, CDR1 SGHTA and CDR2 FQGNSA.

The chain carries TRBV7-9 and TRBJ1-4; D unclear. CDR3 length: 14 amino acids. V was trimmed by 1 base and J by 4 bases, leaving 7 bases between them. Per germline, CDR1 SEHNR and CDR2 FQNEAQ (reference sequence). CDR3 amino acids: CASSLGPYNEKLFF. CDR3 DNA sequence: TGTGCCAGCAGCTTAGGGCCGTATAATGAAAAACTGTTTTTT.

As DNA, the CDR3 is TGTGCCAGCAGCCTGGGACCGAGCACTGAAGCTTTCTTT. Protein sequence: CASSLGPSTEAFF. The rearrangement joins TRBV11-1 to TRBJ1-1; possible D gene TRBD1, 5 bases. CDR1 is SGHAT, CDR2 FQDESV, per germline (reference sequence). This CDR3 has 13 amino acids. Trimming pared 5 bases from V and 4 bases from J, leaving 11 bases between.

This chain connects TRBV11-2 to TRBJ2-5; tentatively, D is TRBD2 (9 bases). This CDR3 has 16 residues. The V gene's germline CDR1 is SGHAT and CDR2 FQNNGV. V lost 1 base and J lost 5, with 17 bases in between. Here the CDR3 reads CASSLGTGREGETQYF. In DNA, the CDR3 is TGTGCCAGCAGCTTAGGGACAGGGCGGGAGGGGGAGACCCAGTACTTC.

Concerning this clone itself: The CDR3 ends on some other residue instead of the conserved phenylalanine or tryptophan, so this is likely a read error. The rearrangement links TRBV11-3 to TRBJ2-7; either TRBD1 or TRBD2 may supply D (6 bases each). Germline CDR1 is SGHNT and CDR2 is YENEEA. The CDR3 runs 13 residues. V lost 5 bases to trimming and J lost 6 bases, with 14 bases between them. The CDR3 sequence: CASSPGGAGEQYL. CDR3 sequence (DNA): TGTGCCAGCAGCCCCGGGGGCGCCGGCGAGCAGTACCTC.

The chain combines TRBV29-1 with TRBJ2-2, with 15 nucleotides matching TRBD2. Germline CDR1 reads SQVTM; CDR2 reads ANQGSEA. V lost 1 base to trimming and J lost 7 bases; unmatched junction nucleotides: 13. The CDR3 is 19 residues long. CDR3 loop: CSVEAEGLAGGPGIGELFF. CDR3 sequence (DNA): TGCAGCGTTGAAGCTGAAGGACTAGCGGGAGGGCCAGGAATCGGGGAGCTGTTTTTT.

The chain is built from TRBV19 and TRBJ1-5; D gene ambiguous. Germline CDR1 and CDR2: LNHDA and SQIVND (reference sequence). Trimming took off 5 bases at V and 8 bases at J, with 19 bases between the two ends. This CDR3 spans 15 amino acids. The CDR3 is CASSSTELAAEPQHF. In DNA form, the CDR3 reads TGTGCCAGTAGTTCGACGGAGTTAGCGGCGGAGCCCCAGCATTTT. The variable domain in full, completed from reference TRBV19 and TRBJ1-5, reads DGGITQSPKYLFRKEGQNVTLSCEQNLNHDAMYWYRQDPGQGLRLIYYSQIVNDFQKGDIAEGYSVSREKKESFPLTVTSAQKNPTAFYLCASSSTELAAEPQHFGDGTRLSIL.

The table lists this clone with a few counts. DNA for the CDR3: TGTGCCAGTAGTATTGGCGCGAACACTGAAGCTTTCTTT. It encodes CASSIGANTEAFF. The rearrangement uses TRBV19 and TRBJ1-1; the D is unclear. V lost 3 bases and J 1 base, leaving 6 bases between the germline ends. The germline V gene has CDR1 LNHDA and CDR2 SQIVND (reference sequence). The CDR3 consists of 13 residues.

This clone was detected once. The chain employs TRBV6-5 and TRBJ1-2, with D unresolved. V lost 5 bases to trimming and J lost 1 base, with 14 bases between them. CDR3 length: 15 residues. Germline V gene sequence: CDR1 MNHEY, CDR2 SVGAGI. CDR3 in DNA: TGTGCCAGCAGTAGTACTGGCGGGGTTAACTATGGCTACACCTTC. Translated, it gives CASSSTGGVNYGYTF.

This clone is medium-sized within its sample. The chain employs TRBV2 and TRBJ1-1; D gene unclear. Germline CDR1 is SNHLY and CDR2 is FYNNEI. This CDR3 spans 8 amino acids. CDR3 amino acids: CVARVAFF. The CDR3, as DNA: TGTGTCGCTCGGGTAGCTTTCTTT.

J is TRBJ2-1 and V is TRBV21-1; the listed D gene, TRBD2, was not tested against the DNA. TRBV21-1 has pseudogene status. The CDR3 length is 18 residues. The CDR3 bases are TGTGCCAGCAGCAAAGCGCGGGACGGCAGCGGTAGGATCAATGAGCAGTTCTTC. Amino acid sequence: CASSKARDGSGRINEQFF.

This clone was detected once. The V gene is TRBV9, the J gene TRBJ2-3; TRBD2 matches 9 bases. The CDR3 length is 18 residues. Germline-derived CDR1 and CDR2 are SGDLS and YYNGEE. V was clipped by 1 base and J by 1 base; unmatched bases: 10. CDR3: CASSVPRDAGGRTDTQYF. The CDR3 DNA reads TGTGCCAGCAGCGTACCCCGGGATGCGGGGGGGCGCACAGATACGCAGTATTTT.

This chain connects TRBV11-2 to TRBJ2-2, with 10 positions matching TRBD2. CDR3 size: 18 residues. Losses at the gene ends were 7 bases for V and 0 bases for J; bases not matched to a gene: 11. Germline V gives CDR1 SGHAT, CDR2 FQNNGV. CDR3 amino acids: CASIMRLAGASNTGELFF. In nucleotides, the CDR3 is TGTGCCAGCATCATGAGGCTAGCGGGAGCCTCGAACACCGGGGAGCTGTTTTTT.

The rearrangement joins TRBV6-6 to TRBJ1-2; no definite D call. This CDR3 is built from 11 residues. V was pared by 4 bases and J by 6 bases, with 6 bases between. Looked up from germline, CDR1 is MNHNY and CDR2 is SVGAGI (reference sequence). Written as DNA, the CDR3 is TGTGCCAGCAGTTTCTTGGATGGCTACACCTTC. It encodes CASSFLDGYTF.

The V gene is TRBV7-9, the J gene TRBJ2-2, with 7 bases fitting TRBD1. The germline V gene encodes CDR1 SEHNR and CDR2 FQNEAQ (reference sequence). Trimming took 3 bases from V and 4 from J; bases not matched to a gene: 17. CDR3 length equals 19 residues. The CDR3 region is CASSFVLPLGGVGTGELFF. The CDR3 coding sequence is TGTGCCAGCAGCTTTGTCCTTCCGCTAGGGGGCGTCGGCACCGGGGAGCTGTTTTTT.

J is TRBJ2-1 and V is TRBV7-9; D is unclear. Trimming shortened V by 3 bases and J by 9 bases, and 6 bases separated the two germline ends. Germline values: CDR1 SEHNR, CDR2 FQNEAQ (reference sequence). This CDR3 is built from 11 residues. CDR3 sequence (DNA): TGTGCCAGCAGCTTGGGAAGTGAGCAGTTCTTC. Amino acid sequence: CASSLGSEQFF.

This sequence joins TRBV13 and TRBJ2-7; 9 bases align to TRBD1. Germline loops: CDR1 PRHDT, CDR2 FYEKMQ (reference sequence). V dropped 6 bases and J dropped 2; count of bases not matched to a gene: 5. This CDR3 spans 14 amino acids. The DNA for the CDR3 is TGTGCCAGCAGGAGGACAGGGGAAGCCTACGAGCAGTACTTC. Translation gives CASRRTGEAYEQYF.

V usage is TRBV7-9 and J usage is TRBJ1-6; D is perhaps TRBD1 (5 bases). Germline CDR1 SEHNR, CDR2 FQNEAQ (reference sequence). CDR3 length: 17 amino acids. Trimming stripped 4 bases from V and 7 bases from J, with 20 bases between. The CDR3 bases are TGTGCCAGCAGCTCCACTGTGCACGGGACCTCCAATTCACCCCTCCACTTT. As protein: CASSSTVHGTSNSPLHF.

To note about this clone: One end of the junction varies from germline; a read error may be responsible. The chain combines TRBV4-1 with TRBJ2-1; D is ambiguous. CDR1 is MGHRA and CDR2 is YSYEKL in the germline V gene. CDR3 size: 11 residues. The CDR3 spells CASSQSHTPVF. For the CDR3, the DNA is TGCGCCAGCAGCCAATCTCATACCCCCGTCTTC.